This TCR beta chain is from a study of blood T cell repertoires in COVID-19. On the study more broadly: Sources were T cells, B-cell-depleted T cells, or PBMCs; the material itself was cDNA or gDNA.

Under the authors' procedure: Estimation of nucleated cell counts was performed using reference gene primer amplification. Here immunoSEQ multiplex PCR was the method, and the copy in TCRdb shows in-frame clones only, minus some. V, J and clone size derive from that table, while D and trimming were established from the DNA sequence. The table shows some 200,000 clones, with around 84% occurring only once. CDR3 length: 15 residues. Trimming stripped 4 bases from V and 1 base from J, with 13 bases between. The V gene's germline CDR1 is MNHEY and CDR2 SVGAGI. The sample was peripheral blood. The gene calls are TRBV6-5 and TRBJ1-1; weak D call: TRBD1 (6 bases). The clonotype originates from a woman aged 60 to 75 who had recovered from COVID-19. The CDR3 DNA sequence: TGTGCCAGCAGTTCGATACAGGGTACGAACACTGAAGCTTTCTTT. Protein product: CASSSIQGTNTEAFF.